This record covers a single T cell receptor beta chain. Its antigen remains unidentified. No much larger clone exists at a distance of one base, and base qualities are not known. This sample was included in a study of blood T cell repertoires in COVID-19 (dated by TCRdb to about 2020). At the level of the whole study: The collaborator samples originated in the United States, Italy and Spain and spanned the acute and convalescent phases of COVID-19. The repertoires were made available in a free public database intended to serve as a resource for research on the immune response to SARS-CoV-2. Deeply sampled blood TCRbeta repertoires from subjects exposed to, actively infected with, or recovered from COVID-19 were included in the dataset. The samples were drawn from two sources: the first 160 participants of the ongoing ImmuneRACE study, and 950 to 1,500 subjects contributed by 6 global collaborators. Where available, HLA class I and class II types were taken from metadata supplied by the sample provider and were not determined by assay-based typing. The sample metadata nearly always contained a de-identified subject ID, COVID-19 status, age in years and sex. The material from the prospective study consisted of cDNA or gDNA derived from T cells, B-cell-depleted T cells, or PBMCs.

Via the germline V gene (reference sequence), CDR1 is LNHDA and CDR2 SQIVND. A distance of 13 bases separates the germline ends of V and J, which lose 6 bases and 7 bases respectively. Counted from cysteine to phenylalanine, this CDR3 has 13 amino acids. The kept DNA is CDR3 alone, 39 bases in frame from the first base. Collaborating institutions collected whole blood in K2EDTA tubes following their own protocols. For TCRbeta analysis, collaborators shipped samples in one of three forms: frozen whole blood, isolated PBMCs, or DNA extracted from either of those sample types. The immunoSEQ Assay, a bias-controlled multiplex PCR, was used to amplify TCRbeta CDR3 regions from genomic DNA. Regarding the original processing steps: Nucleated cell counts per sample were estimated from amplification of reference gene primers within the assay. To quantify the absolute abundance of each unique TCRbeta CDR3 rearrangement, sequence reads were collapsed and filtered. For each sample, productive Simpson clonality was calculated as the square root of Simpson's diversity index over productive rearrangements. This immuneACCESS table, as held by TCRdb, lists in-frame sequences with V and J called but not all clones. Of the missing ones, under half trace to an unresolved V gene in checked studies; the others have no known cause. V, J and clone size derive from that table, while D and trimming were established from the DNA sequence. Within this sample are some 460,000 clones, with approximately 90% of them counted one time only. Jointly, the top ten make up roughly 4% of the sample.

Summary of the overall study and its limitations: The amount of clinical and demographic metadata varied by source and participant and was provided uncurated.

The rearranged segments are TRBV19 and TRBJ1-5; the D gene assignment is ambiguous. The clonotype comes from a woman younger than 45 with acute or convalescent COVID-19. Specimen: peripheral blood. The nucleotide sequence reads TGTGCCAGTAGCCCGTATGGAGAGCAGCCCCAGCATTTT. This codes for CASSPYGEQPQHF.